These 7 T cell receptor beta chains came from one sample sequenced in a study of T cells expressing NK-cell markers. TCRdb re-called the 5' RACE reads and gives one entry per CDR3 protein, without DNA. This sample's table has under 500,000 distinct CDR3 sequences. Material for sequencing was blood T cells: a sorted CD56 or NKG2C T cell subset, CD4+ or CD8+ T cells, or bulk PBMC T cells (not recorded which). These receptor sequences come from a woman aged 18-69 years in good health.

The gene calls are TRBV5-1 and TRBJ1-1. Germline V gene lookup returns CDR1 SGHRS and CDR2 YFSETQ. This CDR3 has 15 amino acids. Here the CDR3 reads CASSLEAVGFTEAFF.

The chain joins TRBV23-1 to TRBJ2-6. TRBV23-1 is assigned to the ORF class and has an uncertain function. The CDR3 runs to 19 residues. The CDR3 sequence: CASSQRVLGRHSGANVLTF.

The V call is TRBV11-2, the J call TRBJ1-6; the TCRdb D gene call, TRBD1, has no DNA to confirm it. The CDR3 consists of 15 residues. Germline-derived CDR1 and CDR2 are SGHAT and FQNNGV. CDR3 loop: CASTPADTYNSPLHF.

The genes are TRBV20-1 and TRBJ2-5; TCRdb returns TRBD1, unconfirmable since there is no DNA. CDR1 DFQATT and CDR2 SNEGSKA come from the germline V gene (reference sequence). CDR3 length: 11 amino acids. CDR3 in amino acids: CSAGTGGTQYF.

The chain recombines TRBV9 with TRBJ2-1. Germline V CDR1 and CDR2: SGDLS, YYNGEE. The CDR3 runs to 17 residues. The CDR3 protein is CASSGRGGSWSYNEQFF.

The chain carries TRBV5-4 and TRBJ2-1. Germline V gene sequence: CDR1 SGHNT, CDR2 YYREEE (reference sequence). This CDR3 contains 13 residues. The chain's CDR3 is CASSLPRGDEQFF. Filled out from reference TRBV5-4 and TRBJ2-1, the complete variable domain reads ETGVTQSPTHLIKTRGQQVTLRCSSQSGHNTVSWYQQALGQGPQFIFQYYREEENGRGNFPPRFSGLQFPNYSSELNVNALELDDSALYLCASSLPRGDEQFFGPGTRLTVL.

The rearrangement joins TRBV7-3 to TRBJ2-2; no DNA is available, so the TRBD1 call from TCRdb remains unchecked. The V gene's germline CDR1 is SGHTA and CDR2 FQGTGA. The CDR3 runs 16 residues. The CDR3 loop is CASSLSAGVNTGELFF.